These 8 T cell receptor beta chains share one sample of origin, sequenced in a study of OX40 agonist ivuxolimab in advanced cancers. TCRdb keeps only in-frame clones here, not all; method: immunoSEQ multiplex PCR. The sample shows about 69,000 clones, about nine tenths of them seen only once. Sequencing was performed on CD4+ or CD8+ T cells sorted from blood, taken in a trial of the OX40 agonist ivuxolimab. The source is an adult with an advanced solid tumor such as melanoma, head and neck, liver or kidney cancer.

The genes are TRBV11-3 and TRBJ2-7, with D perhaps TRBD1 (5 bases). CDR1 is SGHNT, CDR2 YENEEA, per germline. The ends were cut back, 0 bases at V and 3 bases at J, with 6 bases in the middle. The CDR3 covers 13 residues. CDR3 nucleotides: TGTGCCAGCAGCTTAGATCAGGGCTACGAGCAGTACTTC. This gives the protein CASSLDQGYEQYF.

J is TRBJ2-3 and V is TRBV19, with D possibly called TRBD1 or TRBD2 (5 bases each). Germline V CDR1 and CDR2: LNHDA, SQIVND (reference sequence). The CDR3 consists of 14 residues. Trimming took off 3 bases at V and 6 bases at J, with 13 bases between the two ends. The CDR3 region is CASSIGGVGDTQYF. The CDR3 DNA reads as TGTGCCAGTAGTATTGGGGGAGTTGGGGATACGCAGTATTTT. Using reference TRBV19 and TRBJ2-3 for the parts outside the CDR3, the full variable domain is DGGITQSPKYLFRKEGQNVTLSCEQNLNHDAMYWYRQDPGQGLRLIYYSQIVNDFQKGDIAEGYSVSREKKESFPLTVTSAQKNPTAFYLCASSIGGVGDTQYFGPGTRLTVL.

The CDR3 DNA sequence: TGTGCCAGCTCACCCCTGGGACTAGCGGGAGTCACCCATGAGCAGTTCTTC. It encodes CASSPLGLAGVTHEQFF. This chain links TRBV18 with TRBJ2-1, with 14 bases aligning to TRBD2. V lost 3 bases and J lost 8; bases outside the gene matches: 9. The germline gives CDR1 KGHSH, CDR2 LQKENI. The CDR3 has 17 amino acids.

In DNA form, the CDR3 reads TGTGCTAGTGGCCACAGGACAGATAGCAATCAGCCCCAGCATTTT. This gives the protein CASGHRTDSNQPQHF. The chain combines TRBV12-5 with TRBJ1-5; D is possibly TRBD1 (6 bases). Germline V lookup: CDR1 LGHNT, CDR2 FRNRAP. Trimming took off 6 bases at V and 0 bases at J, with 12 bases between the two ends. The CDR3 contains 15 residues.

The chain links TRBV27 to TRBJ2-3; D is possibly TRBD2 (7 bases). Trimming pared 6 bases from V and 8 bases from J, leaving 21 bases between. The CDR3 extends over 15 amino acids. The germline gives CDR1 MNHEY, CDR2 SMNVEV (reference sequence). The CDR3 DNA is TGTGCCAGCAGGCCTAGGGGGGGTACACTCTCTACGCAGTATTTT. Amino acids: CASRPRGGTLSTQYF.

The chain combines TRBV5-4 with TRBJ2-7; D perhaps matches TRBD1 (6 bases). Germline values: CDR1 SGHNT, CDR2 YYREEE (reference sequence). The CDR3 contains 17 residues. V was clipped by 0 bases and J by 1 base, with 17 bases between them. CDR3 amino acids: CASSLDRPGTPSYEQYF. In nucleotides, the CDR3 is TGTGCCAGCAGCTTGGATAGACCCGGGACACCATCCTACGAGCAGTACTTC.

The V call is TRBV5-1, the J call TRBJ1-1; 7 nucleotides align to TRBD1. This CDR3 comprises 15 residues. Germline values: CDR1 SGHRS, CDR2 YFSETQ. With 6 bases clipped from V and 1 base from J, the junction kept 9 bases outside the gene matches. DNA of the CDR3: TGCGCCAGCACCCCCTGGGGACAGTCGAACACTGAAGCTTTCTTT. It encodes CASTPWGQSNTEAFF.

There are a few counts of this clone. The J gene is TRBJ1-5, the V gene TRBV6-6; D might be TRBD1 (6 bases). The CDR3 loop spans 13 amino acids. Looked up from germline, CDR1 is MNHNY and CDR2 is SVGAGI (reference sequence). V was shortened by 6 bases and J by 5 bases, with 11 bases between the two germline ends. The CDR3 loop reads CASRSGEDQPQHF. CDR3 bases: TGTGCCAGCAGATCAGGGGAAGATCAGCCCCAGCATTTT.